This TCR beta chain came from a study of T cells in Graves' hyperthyroidism and ophthalmopathy. Study-level results: Also found in blood were most expanded thyroid clonotypes above 0.001.

Inclusion characteristics of ophthalmopathy patients comprised a Clinical Activity Score of at least 3, a NOSPECS grade of at least 4, and duration under 3 months. Uncontrolled infection, other autoimmune disease, pregnancy or lactation excluded patients. This clonotype turned up a few times. Antigen specificity is unknown. Amplification of TCR beta CDR3 regions was performed using RNA transcripts as template. First-round RT-PCR of the TCR CDR3 relied on the HTBI primer set. Each CDR3 protein gets one entry after TCRdb re-called the multiplex PCR reads with MiXCR. The sample includes about 640,000 distinct CDR3 sequences, roughly 15% of them seen just once. The CDR3 spans 12 residues. The junction had 4 bases not matched to a gene; V was cut back by 5 bases and J by 9 bases.

The TCR was taken from a woman in her 50s with Graves' ophthalmopathy. The material sequenced was blood. V gene TRBV12-3 or TRBV12-4 combines with J gene TRBJ2-1, with 7 bases that match TRBD2. CDR3 sequence: CASSGGGSEQFF. DNA for the CDR3: TGTGCCAGCAGTGGGGGGGGGAGTGAGCAGTTCTTC.